Included here is one T cell receptor beta chain sequence, with context. Assay: immunoSEQ multiplex PCR; the TCRdb copy retains only in-frame clones and omits some. The sample lists 100,000 to 150,000 clones, 80% to 95% occurring once. This sample is part of a study of control samples from healthy donors and cancer patients. V lost 4 bases, J lost 2 bases, and 5 bases stayed unmatched. CDR1 and CDR2 from the germline V gene are LNHNV and YYDKDF (reference sequence). The CDR3 runs 14 residues. This chain uses TRBV15 with TRBJ2-7; TRBD1 agrees at 7 bases. The receptor was isolated from a man aged 18 to 35 in good health. Material for sequencing was blood. DNA for the CDR3: TGTGCCACCAGCATTACCGGGACAGCCTACGAGCAGTACTTC. Protein product: CATSITGTAYEQYF. Variable domain in full (rest from reference TRBV15 and TRBJ2-7): DAMVIQNPRYQVTQFGKPVTLSCSQTLNHNVMYWYQQKSSQAPKLLFHYYDKDFNNEADTPDNFQSRRPNTSFCFLDIRSPGLGDTAMYLCATSITGTAYEQYFGPGTRLTVT.